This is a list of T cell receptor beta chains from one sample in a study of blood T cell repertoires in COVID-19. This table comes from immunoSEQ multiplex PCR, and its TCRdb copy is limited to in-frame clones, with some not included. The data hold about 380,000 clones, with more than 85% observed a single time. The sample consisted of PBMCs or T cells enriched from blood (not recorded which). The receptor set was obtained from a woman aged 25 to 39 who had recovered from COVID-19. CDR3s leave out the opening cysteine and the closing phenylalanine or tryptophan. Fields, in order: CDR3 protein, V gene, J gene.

CDR3: ASSLDDDRGEKLF; V: TRBV7-6; J: TRBJ1-4
CDR3: ASSPAGRGFYEQY; V: TRBV28; J: TRBJ2-7
CDR3: ASQTGGNNQPQH; V: TRBV28; J: TRBJ1-5
CDR3: ASSPTGTRNDEQY; V: TRBV19; J: TRBJ2-7
CDR3: ASSLGASGGTDTQY; V: TRBV5-1; J: TRBJ2-3
CDR3: ASSSMNTGELF; V: TRBV11-2; J: TRBJ2-2
CDR3: ASRDRGNQPQH; V: TRBV19; J: TRBJ1-5
CDR3: ASSLGRMAGQENEQY; V: TRBV5-1; J: TRBJ2-7
CDR3: AISQQGSGELF; V: TRBV10-3; J: TRBJ2-2
CDR3: ASSFTGSGYT; V: TRBV7-9; J: TRBJ1-2
CDR3: ASSLAQITEAF; V: TRBV5-5; J: TRBJ1-1
CDR3: ASYTVAGGPVNEQF; V: TRBV2; J: TRBJ2-1
CDR3: ASSLAVSYEQY; V: TRBV7-9; J: TRBJ2-7
CDR3: AISELGRRNLFH; V: TRBV10-3; J: TRBJ1-6
CDR3: ASSQATGELF; V: TRBV5-1; J: TRBJ2-2
CDR3: ASRPTGGNQPQH; V: TRBV28; J: TRBJ1-5
CDR3: ASNTETGVNQPQH; V: TRBV19; J: TRBJ1-5
CDR3: ASSGGGLAYEQY; V: TRBV7-2; J: TRBJ2-7